Listed below are T cell receptor beta chains from one sample, sequenced in a study of ipilimumab plus nivolumab after autologous stem cell transplantation. The protocol was immunoSEQ multiplex PCR, while the TCRdb copy is restricted to in-frame clones and leaves out a portion. Among roughly 40,000 clones listed, 85% to 95% were seen once. Sequencing used PBMCs, obtained in a trial of ipilimumab plus nivolumab as post-transplant consolidation. All receptors come from a male donor with multiple myeloma. Both conserved end residues are part of each CDR3. D genes are given only for firm matches. Rows give clone size only sometimes, using once, few, many, or a class for an expanded clone.

>-|-|TRBV5-1|TRBJ1-1
TGCGCCAGCAGCTTGAAAACCTCCGGGACCGAGACGACTGAAGCTTTCTTT
CASSLKTSGTETTEAFF
>-|-|TRBV6-9|TRBJ1-1
TGTGCCAGCAGTTACTTGACTGGGGGCACTGAAGCTTTCTTT
CASSYLTGGTEAFF
>TRBD2|-|TRBV7-2|TRBJ2-1
TGTGCCAGCAGCTTAAGTTCTAGCGGCCACAATGAGCAGTTCTTC
CASSLSSSGHNEQFF
>TRBD2|-|TRBV5-1|TRBJ2-1
TGCGCCAGCAGCCTAGGACTAGCGGGAGTCGTCGATGAGCAGTTCTTC
CASSLGLAGVVDEQFF
>-|-|TRBV27|TRBJ1-2
TGTGCCAGCAGTCACCATAAAACTAACTATGGCTACACCTTC
CASSHHKTNYGYTF
>-|-|TRBV5-1|TRBJ2-7
TGCGCCAGCAGCCCCGGGACTGCTGGGTACGAGCAGTACTTC
CASSPGTAGYEQYF
>-|once|TRBV6-5|TRBJ1-3
TGTGCCAGCAGTTACTCTCAAGGGAGTGGAAACACCATATATTTT
CASSYSQGSGNTIYF
>-|-|TRBV28|TRBJ2-7
TGTGCCAGCCCCCCCGGGCAGTACTTC
CASPPGQYF
>-|-|TRBV4-1|TRBJ2-7
TGCGCCAGCAGCCGAGGGGAGTTGTACGAGCAGTACTTC
CASSRGELYEQYF
>TRBD2|-|TRBV27|TRBJ2-2
TGTGCCAGCACCACGGGGGGAGCTCCCTACACCGGGGAGCTGTTTTTT
CASTTGGAPYTGELFF
>TRBD2|-|TRBV10-3|TRBJ2-5
TGTGCCATCAGTGAGTCGCTGGCGGGGGGAGAGACCCAGTACTTC
CAISESLAGGETQYF
>-|-|TRBV7-2|TRBJ2-7
TGTGCCAGCAGTTACCTTTCAAGCGAGGTTGGTAGGGAGCAGTACTTC
CASSYLSSEVGREQYF
>-|once|TRBV7-2|TRBJ2-5
TGTGCCAGCAGCTTAGGGCCTAACCAAGAGACCCAGTACTTC
CASSLGPNQETQYF
>TRBD1|-|TRBV13|TRBJ2-7
TGTGCCAGCAGCGATGACAGGGGCTACGAGCAGTACTTC
CASSDDRGYEQYF
>TRBD1|few|TRBV7-2|TRBJ1-6
TGTGCCAGCAGCTTAGGGACAGGGAATTCACCCCTCCACTTT
CASSLGTGNSPLHF
>TRBD2|-|TRBV28|TRBJ2-5
TGTGCCAGCAGTTTACCCGGGACTAGCGGGAGTCAGACCCAGTACTTC
CASSLPGTSGSQTQYF
>-|-|TRBV28|TRBJ1-2
TGTGCCACCCGAGGGTGGGAAGGCTACACCTTC
CATRGWEGYTF
>TRBD1|-|TRBV7-2|TRBJ1-5
TGTGCCAGCAGCTCCCGACAGGGAGATCAGCCCCAGCATTTT
CASSSRQGDQPQHF
>-|-|TRBV28|TRBJ2-7
TGTGCCAGCAGCCAACCGGACGAGCAGTACTTC
CASSQPDEQYF
>-|once|TRBV2|TRBJ2-7
TGTGCCAGCAGTGAAGGGATTAGCCGAAAGGGCGCCTACGAGCAGTACTTC
CASSEGISRKGAYEQYF
>-|-|TRBV7-2|TRBJ2-2
TGTGCCAGCAGCCCTATTCCCGGGAACACCGGGGAGCTGTTTTTT
CASSPIPGNTGELFF
>-|-|TRBV6-1|TRBJ1-1
TGTGCCAGCAGTGTTTACACAGGGTCCACTGAAGCTTTCTTT
CASSVYTGSTEAFF
>-|-|TRBV28|TRBJ2-1
TGTGCCAGCAGTTTATGGGACAGTTACAATGAGCAGTTCTTC
CASSLWDSYNEQFF
>-|-|TRBV29-1|TRBJ1-1
TGCAGCGTCGACGCGGGGAACACTGAAGCTTTCTTT
CSVDAGNTEAFF
>TRBD1|-|TRBV6-5|TRBJ1-2
TGTGCCAGCAGTCGGACAGGGGTGGTTGGGTGGGGCTACACCTTC
CASSRTGVVGWGYTF
>TRBD2|-|TRBV13|TRBJ2-1
TGTGCCAGCAGCTTAGTACTAGCGGGAGTTGAGCAGTTCTTC
CASSLVLAGVEQFF
>TRBD2|-|TRBV6-6|TRBJ2-7
TGTGCCAGCAGTTACTCCCGCACTAGCGGGGGTTACGAGCAGTACTTC
CASSYSRTSGGYEQYF
>-|-|TRBV27|TRBJ1-2
TGTGCCAGCAGTTTCTGGGGGGGCAATGGCTACACCTTC
CASSFWGGNGYTF
>-|-|TRBV9|TRBJ1-3
TGTGCCAGCAGCGTCCAAGCCTCTGGAAACACCATATATTTT
CASSVQASGNTIYF
>TRBD1|-|TRBV7-2|TRBJ1-1
TGTGCCAGCAGCTTACACAGGGGAACTGAAGCTTTCTTT
CASSLHRGTEAFF
>TRBD1|once|TRBV18|TRBJ2-1
TGTGCCAGCTCACCAGCCGGGACAGGCCCGGGAGAGCAGTTCTTC
CASSPAGTGPGEQFF
>-|-|TRBV7-2|TRBJ2-2
TGTGCCAGCAGCCTCCCAGGGGACGGGGAGCTGTTTTTT
CASSLPGDGELFF
>-|-|TRBV19|TRBJ2-7
TGTGCCAGTAGTATCTCTACCGGCTCCTACGAGCAGTACTTC
CASSISTGSYEQYF
>-|-|TRBV7-9|TRBJ1-2
TGTGCCAGCAGCCTCGGGACAAATGACTATGGCTACACCTTC
CASSLGTNDYGYTF
>-|-|TRBV5-4|TRBJ2-7
TGTGCCAGCAGCTTGGAAGGAGCCCACTACGAGCAGTACTTC
CASSLEGAHYEQYF
>-|-|TRBV6-1|TRBJ1-1
TGTGCCAGCAGTGAAGGGGGGGGCACTGAAGCTTTCTTT
CASSEGGGTEAFF
>TRBD1|-|TRBV27|TRBJ1-3
TGTGCCAGCCGACAGGGCGCTGGAAACTCTGGAAACACCATATATTTT
CASRQGAGNSGNTIYF
>TRBD1|-|TRBV7-2|TRBJ1-2
TGTGCCAGCAGCTTAGGGGGACAGGGATTAATAGCGATCGGAGGCTACACCTTC
CASSLGGQGLIAIGGYTF
>TRBD1|-|TRBV29-1|TRBJ1-1
TGCAGCGTTGCGGCAGGGGGTCGGACTGAAGCTTTCTTT
CSVAAGGRTEAFF
>-|-|TRBV4-1|TRBJ2-2
TGCGCCAGCAGCCAAGAAAGGCAGGGCGCGAACACCGGGGAGCTGTTTTTT
CASSQERQGANTGELFF
>-|few|TRBV30|TRBJ1-2
TGTGCCTGGAGTTACTTTTCAGGCAACTATGGCTACACCTTC
CAWSYFSGNYGYTF
>-|-|TRBV7-2|TRBJ2-1
TGTGCCAGCAGCCGCCCTGCGGGATCCGGCTACAATGAGCAGTTCTTC
CASSRPAGSGYNEQFF
>-|-|TRBV7-2|TRBJ2-2
TGTGCCAGCAGCTTAGCCCCCCAGCGGAACACCGGGGAGCTGTTTTTT
CASSLAPQRNTGELFF
>TRBD2|-|TRBV5-1|TRBJ2-5
TGCGCCAGCAGCTTCGGGGGGCAAGAGACCCAGTACTTC
CASSFGGQETQYF
>TRBD2|-|TRBV28|TRBJ2-3
TGTGCCAGCAGTCTGCGCCTAACTAGCGGGAGGAGCGATACGCAGTATTTT
CASSLRLTSGRSDTQYF
>TRBD1|-|TRBV7-8|TRBJ2-1
TGTGCCAGCAGCCCACCCAGGGGGTCCAACAATGAGCAGTTCTTC
CASSPPRGSNNEQFF
>-|once|TRBV12-5|TRBJ1-4
TGTGCTAGTGGTTTGGTATCATGGGGAGCTAATGAAAAACTGTTTTTT
CASGLVSWGANEKLFF
>TRBD1|-|TRBV7-9|TRBJ1-2
TGTGCCAGCAGCCAGGACAGGTCAAGAGAGGACTATGGCTACACCTTC
CASSQDRSREDYGYTF
>TRBD1|-|TRBV27|TRBJ1-4
TGTGCCAGCAGTCGGACAGGGGCAACTAATGAAAAACTGTTTTTT
CASSRTGATNEKLFF
>TRBD2|-|TRBV9|TRBJ2-1
TGTGCCAGCAGCACCCCTAGCGGGGGTTTATCCTACAATGAGCAGTTCTTC
CASSTPSGGLSYNEQFF
>-|-|TRBV11-1|TRBJ2-7
TGTGCCAGCAGCTTGCACAGGGACTATCAGTACTTC
CASSLHRDYQYF
>TRBD2|-|TRBV14|TRBJ2-1
TGTGCCAGCAGCCAAGGCACTCTAGCGGTGGGGGTTGGTGAGCAGTTCTTC
CASSQGTLAVGVGEQFF
>TRBD1|once|TRBV18|TRBJ2-7
TGTGCCAGCTCACGGGACAGGGAGGGGCAGTACTTC
CASSRDREGQYF
>-|-|TRBV9|TRBJ1-2
TGTGCCAGCAGCGTAGAGGGACCCGAGGGGGTAGGGGGTGGCTACACCTTC
CASSVEGPEGVGGGYTF
>-|-|TRBV2|TRBJ2-3
TGTGCCAGCAGTGAAGAGGGGATGAGCGTGGTGAATACGCAGTATTTT
CASSEEGMSVVNTQYF
>-|-|TRBV5-5|TRBJ2-7
TGTGCCAGCACCCCCGGAGAGGCTACGGGGGAGCAGTACTTC
CASTPGEATGEQYF
>-|-|TRBV4-3|TRBJ2-7
TGCGCCAGCAGCCAAGATGGCCTAGCGAGCTTAAGCGAGCAGTACTTC
CASSQDGLASLSEQYF
>TRBD2|-|TRBV11-2|TRBJ2-7
TGTGCCAGCAGCTTAGGTAGCGGGCATTATTACGAGCAGTACTTC
CASSLGSGHYYEQYF
>TRBD1|-|TRBV6-1|TRBJ2-5
TGTGCCAGCAGTGTGGGGGCAGGGGGCCTCCAAGAGACCCAGTACTTC
CASSVGAGGLQETQYF